Presented here are 4 T cell receptor beta chains from one specimen sequenced in a study of blood T cell repertoires in COVID-19. Sequencing was performed with immunoSEQ multiplex PCR; in TCRdb, only in-frame clones are kept and a portion is missing. This table has 200,000 to 300,000 clones, roughly 88% appearing once. The sample comprised peripheral blood. These TCRs come from a middle-aged man who had recovered from COVID-19.

The chain employs TRBV27 and TRBJ2-1; 12 bases align to TRBD2. Per the germline V gene, CDR1 is MNHEY and CDR2 is SMNVEV (reference sequence). The length of the CDR3 is 16 residues. After removal of 2 bases from V and 7 bases from J, the junction contained 6 bases not matched to a gene. The CDR3 reads CASSLVLAGGWNEQFF. The CDR3, as DNA: TGTGCCAGCAGTTTAGTCCTAGCGGGGGGGTGGAATGAGCAGTTCTTC.

The rearrangement joins TRBV5-1 to TRBJ2-1; 8 positions agree with TRBD2. CDR3 length equals 16 residues. The trim removed 5 bases at V and 6 bases at J, leaving 13 bases unmatched. Per germline, CDR1 SGHRS and CDR2 YFSETQ. As DNA, the CDR3 is TGCGCCAGCAGGCAACGGATCGGGAGGGCCCTCAATGAGCAGTTCTTC. This encodes CASRQRIGRALNEQFF.

The chain carries TRBV10-3 and TRBJ1-5; 7 nucleotides agree with TRBD1. V shed 2 bases and J 3 bases; nucleotides not matched to a gene: 1. Germline V lookup: CDR1 ENHRY, CDR2 SYGVKD. The CDR3 totals 14 residues. The CDR3: CAISEGQVNQPQHF. The CDR3 DNA is TGTGCCATCAGTGAGGGACAGGTCAATCAGCCCCAGCATTTT.

The count of this clone is one. The J gene is TRBJ2-1, the V gene TRBV6-4; TRBD2 agrees at 8 bases. The CDR3 runs 15 residues. The V segment lost 0 bases and the J segment 8 bases; nucleotides outside the gene matches: 6. From germline, CDR1 is MRHNA and CDR2 SNTAGT. Here the CDR3 DNA reads TGTGCCAGCAGTGACTCGAATAGCGGGGTGGATGAGCAGTTCTTC. It encodes CASSDSNSGVDEQFF.